This T cell receptor beta chain came from a study of T-cell reconstitution after alpha-beta-depleted transplantation in children. Study-level points and caveats: Several hundred expanded graft clones reportedly supplied alpha-beta T cells about two months after transplant.

As concerns this clonotype: Its antigen remains unidentified.

Unique molecular identifiers featured in how the TCRbeta library was prepared. Each CDR3 protein is one row after TCRdb ran MiXCR on the PCR reads. The sample records 580,000 or so distinct CDR3 sequences, approximately 22% being singletons. There are 16 residues in the CDR3. Trimming pared 2 bases from V and 4 bases from J, leaving 15 bases between. Germline CDR1 reads SNHLY; CDR2 reads FYNNEI. The gene calls are TRBV2 and TRBJ2-1, with D uncertain. This TCR was sampled from a boy in the first two years of life who had a stem cell transplant for acute myeloid leukemia, so the T cells may come from the graft donor. The sample was PBMCs, mostly from graft donor cells, taken 360 days after TCRalphabeta/CD19-depleted stem cell transplant. The CDR3 DNA reads as TGTGCCAGCAGTGAAACCCCGTTAGGTCCTTACAATGAGCAGTTCTTC. Translated: CASSETPLGPYNEQFF.